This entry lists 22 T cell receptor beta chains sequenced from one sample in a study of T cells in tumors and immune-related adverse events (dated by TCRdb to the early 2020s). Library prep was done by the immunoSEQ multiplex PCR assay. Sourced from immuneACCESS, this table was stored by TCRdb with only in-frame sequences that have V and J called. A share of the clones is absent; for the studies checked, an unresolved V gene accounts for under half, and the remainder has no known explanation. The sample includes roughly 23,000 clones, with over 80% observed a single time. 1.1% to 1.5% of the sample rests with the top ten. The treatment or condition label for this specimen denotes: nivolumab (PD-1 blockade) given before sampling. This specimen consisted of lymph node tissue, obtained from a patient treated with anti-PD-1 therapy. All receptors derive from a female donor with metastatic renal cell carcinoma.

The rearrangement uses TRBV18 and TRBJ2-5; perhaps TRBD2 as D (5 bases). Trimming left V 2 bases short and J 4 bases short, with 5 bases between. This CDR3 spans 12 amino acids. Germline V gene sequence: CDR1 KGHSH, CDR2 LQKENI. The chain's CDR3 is CASSPEGETQYF. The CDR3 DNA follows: TGTGCCAGCTCACCAGAGGGAGAGACCCAGTACTTC. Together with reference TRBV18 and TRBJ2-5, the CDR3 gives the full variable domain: NAGVMQNPRHLVRRRGQEARLRCSPMKGHSHVYWYRQLPEEGLKFMVYLQKENIIDESGMPKERFSAEFPKEGPSILRIQQVVRGDSAAYFCASSPEGETQYFGPGTRLLVL.

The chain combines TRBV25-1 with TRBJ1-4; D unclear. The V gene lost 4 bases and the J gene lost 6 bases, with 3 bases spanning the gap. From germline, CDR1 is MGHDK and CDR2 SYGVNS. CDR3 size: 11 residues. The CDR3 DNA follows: TGTGCCAGCAGTGGGGATGAAAAACTGTTTTTT. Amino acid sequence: CASSGDEKLFF. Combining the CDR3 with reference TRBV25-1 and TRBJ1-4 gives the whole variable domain EADIYQTPRYLVIGTGKKITLECSQTMGHDKMYWYQQDPGMELHLIHYSYGVNSTEKGDLSSESTVSRIRTEHFPLTLESARPSHTSQYLCASSGDEKLFFGSGTQLSVL.

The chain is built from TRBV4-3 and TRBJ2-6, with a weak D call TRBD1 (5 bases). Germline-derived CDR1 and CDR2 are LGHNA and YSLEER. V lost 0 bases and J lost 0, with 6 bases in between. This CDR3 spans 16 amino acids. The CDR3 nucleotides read TGCGCCAGCAGCCAAGATGACAGCTCTGGGGCCAACGTCCTGACTTTC. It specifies CASSQDDSSGANVLTF.

CDR3 DNA: TGTGCCAGCAGCAAATGCCCGCTAGCGGGAGAAAACTCTGGGGCCAACGTCCTGACTTTC. Its translation is CASSKCPLAGENSGANVLTF. The chain is built from TRBV21-1 and TRBJ2-6; TRBD2 is taken as the D call from the table, unchecked against the DNA. TRBV21-1 is reported as a pseudogene. The CDR3 sequence is 20 residues long.

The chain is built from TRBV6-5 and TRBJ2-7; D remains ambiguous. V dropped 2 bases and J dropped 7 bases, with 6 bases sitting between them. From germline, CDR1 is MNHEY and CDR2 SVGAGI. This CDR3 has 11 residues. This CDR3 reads CASSYQDEQYF. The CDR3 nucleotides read TGTGCCAGCAGTTACCAGGATGAGCAGTACTTC.

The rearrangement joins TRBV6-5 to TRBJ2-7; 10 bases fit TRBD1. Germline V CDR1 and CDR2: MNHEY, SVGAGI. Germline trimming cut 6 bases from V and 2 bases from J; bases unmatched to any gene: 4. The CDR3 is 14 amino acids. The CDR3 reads CASRGQGSTYEQYF. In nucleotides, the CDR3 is TGTGCCAGCAGGGGACAGGGGTCAACCTACGAGCAGTACTTC.

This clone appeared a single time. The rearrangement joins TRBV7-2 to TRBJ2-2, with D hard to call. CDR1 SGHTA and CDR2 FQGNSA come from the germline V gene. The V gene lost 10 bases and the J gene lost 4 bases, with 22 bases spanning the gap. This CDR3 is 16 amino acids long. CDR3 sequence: CANSRGSSPATGELFF. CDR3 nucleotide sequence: TGTGCCAACAGTCGAGGTAGCTCACCGGCCACCGGGGAGCTGTTTTTT.

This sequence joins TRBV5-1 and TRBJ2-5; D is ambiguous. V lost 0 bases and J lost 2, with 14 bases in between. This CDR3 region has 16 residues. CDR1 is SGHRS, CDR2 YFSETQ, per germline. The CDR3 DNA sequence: TGCGCCAGCAGCTTGGCCGCCAGCCTGGGGCAAGAGACCCAGTACTTC. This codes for CASSLAASLGQETQYF.

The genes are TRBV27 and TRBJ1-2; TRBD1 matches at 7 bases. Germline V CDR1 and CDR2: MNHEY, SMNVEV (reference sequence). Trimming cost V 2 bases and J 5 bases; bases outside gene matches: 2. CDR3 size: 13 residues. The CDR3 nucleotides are TGTGCCAGCAGTTTAAAACAGGGGTATGGCTACACCTTC. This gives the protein CASSLKQGYGYTF.

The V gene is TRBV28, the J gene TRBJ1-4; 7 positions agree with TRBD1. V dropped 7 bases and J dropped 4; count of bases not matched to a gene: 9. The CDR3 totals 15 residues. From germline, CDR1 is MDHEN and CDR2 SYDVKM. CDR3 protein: CASNLQGPFNEKLFF. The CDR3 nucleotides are TGTGCCAGCAACTTACAGGGGCCCTTTAATGAAAAACTGTTTTTT.

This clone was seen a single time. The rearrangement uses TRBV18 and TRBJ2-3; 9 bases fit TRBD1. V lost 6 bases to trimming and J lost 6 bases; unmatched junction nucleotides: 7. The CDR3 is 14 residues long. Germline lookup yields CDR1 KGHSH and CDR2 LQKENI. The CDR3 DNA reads TGTGCCAGCTCCCCCGGGACAGGGTTCGATACGCAGTATTTT. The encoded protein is CASSPGTGFDTQYF.

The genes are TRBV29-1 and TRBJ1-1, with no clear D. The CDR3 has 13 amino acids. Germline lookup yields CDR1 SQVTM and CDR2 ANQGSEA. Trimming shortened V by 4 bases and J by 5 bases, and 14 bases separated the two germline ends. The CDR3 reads CSVVIRGETEAFF. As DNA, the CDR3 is TGCAGCGTTGTAATCCGGGGAGAAACTGAAGCTTTCTTT.

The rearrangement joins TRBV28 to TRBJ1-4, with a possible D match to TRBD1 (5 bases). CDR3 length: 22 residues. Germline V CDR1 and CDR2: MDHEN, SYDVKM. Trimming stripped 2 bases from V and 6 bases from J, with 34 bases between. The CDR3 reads CASSLSAQVTGGRWGEHEKLFF. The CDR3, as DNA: TGTGCCAGCAGTTTAAGTGCGCAGGTTACGGGGGGACGATGGGGAGAACATGAAAAACTGTTTTTT.

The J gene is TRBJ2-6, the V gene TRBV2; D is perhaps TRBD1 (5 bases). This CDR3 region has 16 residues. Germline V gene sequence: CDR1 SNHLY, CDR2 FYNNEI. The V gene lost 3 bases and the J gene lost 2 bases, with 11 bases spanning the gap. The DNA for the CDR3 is TGTGCCAGCAGTGACCAGGGATCCGCTGGGGCCAACGTCCTGACTTTC. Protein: CASSDQGSAGANVLTF. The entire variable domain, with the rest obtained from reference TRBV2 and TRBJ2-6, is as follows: EPEVTQTPSHQVTQMGQEVILRCVPISNHLYFYWYRQILGQKVEFLVSFYNNEISEKSEIFDDQFSVERPDGSNFTLKIRSTKLEDSAMYFCASSDQGSAGANVLTFGAGSRLTVL.

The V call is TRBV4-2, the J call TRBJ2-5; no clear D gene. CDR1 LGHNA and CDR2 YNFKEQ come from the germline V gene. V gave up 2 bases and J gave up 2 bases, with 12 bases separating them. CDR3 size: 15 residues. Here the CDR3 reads CASSQLSPGQETQYF. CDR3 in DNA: TGTGCCAGCAGCCAATTAAGCCCTGGTCAAGAGACCCAGTACTTC.

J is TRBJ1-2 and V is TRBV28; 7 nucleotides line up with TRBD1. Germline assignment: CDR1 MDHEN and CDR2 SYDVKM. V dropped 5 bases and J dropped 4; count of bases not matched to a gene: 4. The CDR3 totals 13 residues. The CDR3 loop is CASSSTGVYGYTF. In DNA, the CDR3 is TGTGCCAGCAGTAGTACAGGGGTCTATGGCTACACCTTC.

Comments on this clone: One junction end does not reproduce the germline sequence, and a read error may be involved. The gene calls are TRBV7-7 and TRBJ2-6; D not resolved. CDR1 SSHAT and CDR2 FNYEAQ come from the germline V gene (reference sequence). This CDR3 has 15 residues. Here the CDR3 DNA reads TGTGCTAGCAGCTTAGCCGGGTCTGGGGCCAACGTCCTGACTTTC. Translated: CASSLAGSGANVLTF.

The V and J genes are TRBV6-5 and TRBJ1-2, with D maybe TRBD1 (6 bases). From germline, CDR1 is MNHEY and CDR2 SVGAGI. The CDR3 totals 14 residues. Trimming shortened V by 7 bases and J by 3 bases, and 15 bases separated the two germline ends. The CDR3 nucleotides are TGTGCCAGCACCTCGGGGGGGGGCCACTATGGCTACACCTTC. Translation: CASTSGGGHYGYTF.

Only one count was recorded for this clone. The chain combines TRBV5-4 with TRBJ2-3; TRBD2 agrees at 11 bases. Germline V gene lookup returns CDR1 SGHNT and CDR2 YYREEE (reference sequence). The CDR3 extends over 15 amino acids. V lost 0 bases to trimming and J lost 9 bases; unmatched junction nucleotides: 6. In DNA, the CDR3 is TGTGCCAGCAGCTTGGGTGGGACTAGCGGCGTAACGCAGTATTTT. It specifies CASSLGGTSGVTQYF.

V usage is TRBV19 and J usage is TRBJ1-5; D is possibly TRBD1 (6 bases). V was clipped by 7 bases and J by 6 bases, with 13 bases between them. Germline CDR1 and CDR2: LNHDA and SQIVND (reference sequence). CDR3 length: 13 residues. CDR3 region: CASNRDTGQPQHF. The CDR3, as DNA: TGTGCCAGTAACCGGGACACTGGTCAGCCCCAGCATTTT.

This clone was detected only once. In DNA form, the CDR3 reads TGCGCCAGCAGTTCAGACAGAGCGCAGCAGTTCTTC. It yields the protein CASSSDRAQQFF. The chain is built from TRBV10-1 and TRBJ2-1; perhaps TRBD1 as D (5 bases). The V gene lost 5 bases and the J gene lost 11 bases, with 13 bases spanning the gap. CDR3 length: 12 residues. The germline V gene encodes CDR1 WNHNN and CDR2 SYGVQD (reference sequence).

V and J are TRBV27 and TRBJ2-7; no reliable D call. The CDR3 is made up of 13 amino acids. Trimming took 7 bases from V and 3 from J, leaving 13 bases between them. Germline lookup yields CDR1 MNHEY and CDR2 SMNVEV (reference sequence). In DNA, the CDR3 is TGTGCCAGCAAACCCCTCGACAACTACGAGCAGTACTTC. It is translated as CASKPLDNYEQYF.